This T cell receptor (beta chain) derives from a study of OX40 agonist ivuxolimab in advanced cancers. Study-level background: The dose-escalation group included hepatocellular carcinoma, melanoma, renal cell carcinoma and head and neck cancer. Aged roughly 23 to 90 with a mean of around 60 years, they were roughly 83% male.

The CDR3 covers 17 residues. CDR1 is KGHSH, CDR2 LQKENI, per germline. V lost 6 bases, J lost 2 bases, and 14 bases stayed unmatched. Method: immunoSEQ multiplex PCR; TCRdb's copy keeps in-frame clones and lacks some. The sample shows tens of thousands of clones, around 90% of them seen only once. The chain links TRBV18 to TRBJ1-2; 8 bases match TRBD1. The source is an adult with an advanced solid tumor such as melanoma, head and neck, liver or kidney cancer. Sequenced here: CD4+ or CD8+ T cells sorted from blood, sampled in a trial of the OX40 agonist ivuxolimab. In nucleotides, the CDR3 is TGTGCCAGCTCTCCTATTCAGGGACAGGCAGGGAACTATGGCTACACCTTC. Translation gives CASSPIQGQAGNYGYTF.